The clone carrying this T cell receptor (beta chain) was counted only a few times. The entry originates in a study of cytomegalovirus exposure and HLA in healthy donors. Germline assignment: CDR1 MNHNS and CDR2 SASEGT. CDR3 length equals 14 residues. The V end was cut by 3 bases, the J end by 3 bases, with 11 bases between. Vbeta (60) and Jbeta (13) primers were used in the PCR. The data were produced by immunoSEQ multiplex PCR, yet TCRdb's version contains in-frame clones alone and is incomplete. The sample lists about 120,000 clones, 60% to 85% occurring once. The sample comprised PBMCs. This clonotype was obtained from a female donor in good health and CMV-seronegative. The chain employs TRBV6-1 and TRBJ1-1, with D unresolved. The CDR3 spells CASSDEVTYTEAFF. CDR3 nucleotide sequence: TGTGCCAGCAGTGACGAGGTAACTTACACTGAAGCTTTCTTT.